This T cell receptor (beta chain) stems from a study of OX40 agonist ivuxolimab in advanced cancers. In the study overall: From roughly 20 to 85 years was the age range, with a mean of approximately 58 years, and about 83% were male. Study results and caveats: CD8+ T cells showed, on average, more clonal expansion than CD4+ cells.

CDR1 and CDR2 (germline): SQVTM, ANQGSEA. Trimming took 1 base from V and 5 from J; bases not matched to a gene: 11. The CDR3 has 16 residues. Autoimmune disease history or systemic immunosuppression barred patients. Notes on this clone: Its cognate antigen is unknown.

The data were produced by immunoSEQ multiplex PCR, yet TCRdb's version contains in-frame clones alone and is incomplete. Here the sample spans tens of thousands of clones, 84% being singletons. The rearrangement links TRBV29-1 to TRBJ2-1, with 7 positions matching TRBD1. Sequenced material: CD4+ or CD8+ T cells sorted from blood, taken in a trial of the OX40 agonist ivuxolimab. The origin of this receptor is an adult with an advanced solid tumor such as melanoma, head and neck, liver or kidney cancer. Written as DNA, the CDR3 is TGCAGCGTTGAAGGCATGCAGGGGGTCCATGACAATGAGCAGTTCTTC. Protein product: CSVEGMQGVHDNEQFF.